The text below deals with one T cell receptor beta chain. Looked up from germline, CDR1 is MNHNY and CDR2 is SVGAGI (reference sequence). The CDR3 is made up of 15 amino acids. V was cut by 8 bases and J by 4 bases, with 20 bases left in between. This entry comes from a study of cytomegalovirus exposure and HLA in healthy donors. Study-level background: An early data release held some 85 million unique TCRs from HLA-typed donors.

The PCR was carried out with 60 Vbeta primers and 13 Jbeta primers. The protocol was immunoSEQ multiplex PCR, while the TCRdb copy is restricted to in-frame clones and leaves out a portion. This repertoire shows over 95,000 clones, around three quarters found once; its top ten account for approximately 2.2%. This TCR derives from a human donor in good health. J is TRBJ1-2 and V is TRBV6-6, with D uncertain. The sequenced material came from PBMCs. CDR3 nucleotides: TGTGCCAGCGGGCCGGTGAGCACGGCGATCTATGGCTACACCTTC. Translation: CASGPVSTAIYGYTF.